Listed here are 30 T cell receptor beta chains from one sample, sequenced in a study of HIV-infected patients and healthy controls. Reverse transcription used around 540 ng RNA and constant-region primers for alpha and beta. Each of the alpha and beta chains got its own library through chain-specific third strand synthesis with indices. TCRdb passed the 5' RACE reads through MiXCR, listing each CDR3 protein once. The sample has thousands of distinct CDR3 sequences, about a fifth seen once. Whole blood was used without fractionation, so all unsorted peripheral T cells were included. The input for sequencing was blood, taken before antiretroviral therapy. Every receptor here comes from an adult with HIV infection.

Concerning this clonotype itself: A much larger clone sits a single nucleotide away, making a read error possible. The rearrangement uses TRBV20-1 and TRBJ2-3; possible D gene TRBD1, 5 bases. The CDR3 is 15 amino acids. The germline V and J ends were trimmed by 5 bases and 1 base, with 16 bases remaining between them. Germline loops: CDR1 DFQATT, CDR2 SNEGSKA (reference sequence). CDR3 protein: CSAHGPGKGTDTQYF. As DNA, the CDR3 is TGCAGTGCTCACGGGCCAGGGAAGGGCACAGATACGCAGTATTTT.

About this clonotype: It may be a read error: a sequence one base away is much more abundant. J is TRBJ2-7 and V is TRBV6-2 or TRBV6-3, with TRBD1 matching 11 bases. CDR1 and CDR2 (germline): MNHEY, SVGEGT. The CDR3 spans 13 residues. V was pared by 9 bases and J by 5 bases, with 6 bases of the junction left unmatched. Here the CDR3 DNA reads TGTGCCAGATCGTCGGGACAGGGGGACGAGCAGTACTTC. It translates to CARSSGQGDEQYF.

With regard to this clonotype: A much larger clone is a single base away; this may be a read error. The gene calls are TRBV12-5 and TRBJ2-1, with D uncertain. The CDR3 sequence is 13 residues long. Per the germline V gene, CDR1 is LGHNT and CDR2 is FRNRAP. The V end was cut by 0 bases, the J end by 6 bases, with 6 bases between. For the CDR3, the DNA is TGTGCTAGTGGTTTGGTTGATGTCAATGAGCAGTTCTTC. Amino acid sequence: CASGLVDVNEQFF.

By share of the sample, this clonotype is medium-sized. The chain has TRBV5-5 and TRBJ2-7; the D gene is possibly TRBD1 (5 bases). The length of the CDR3 is 14 residues. V gave up 3 bases and J gave up 0 bases, with 10 bases separating them. Looked up from germline, CDR1 is SGHKS and CDR2 is YYEKEE (reference sequence). In DNA form, the CDR3 reads TGTGCCAGCAGCTGGACATCAAGCTCCTACGAGCAGTACTTC. Amino acids: CASSWTSSSYEQYF.

In this sample, this clonotype turned up a few times. The V call is TRBV7-9, the J call TRBJ2-1; 7 bases are a match to TRBD2. This CDR3 contains 16 residues. Trimming at V came to 4 bases and at J to 0 bases, leaving 6 bases not matched to a gene. Germline loops: CDR1 SEHNR, CDR2 FQNEAQ (reference sequence). Here the CDR3 reads CASSSLAPSSYNEQFF. The CDR3 DNA reads TGTGCCAGCAGCTCACTAGCGCCGAGCTCCTACAATGAGCAGTTCTTC.

By its share, this clonotype is large. The chain is built from TRBV27 and TRBJ1-1, with D uncertain. Germline CDR1 MNHEY, CDR2 SMNVEV (reference sequence). V lost 3 bases, J lost 7 bases, and 6 bases lay in between. The CDR3 is 11 amino acids. The CDR3 reads CASSFGIEAFF. The DNA for the CDR3 is TGTGCCAGCAGTTTCGGAATTGAAGCTTTCTTT.

The rearrangement uses TRBV10-3 and TRBJ2-4; D might be TRBD1 (6 bases). The CDR3 contains 16 residues. Germline assignment: CDR1 ENHRY and CDR2 SYGVKD. V lost 2 bases and J 8 bases, leaving 19 bases between the germline ends. The CDR3 loop reads CAISEPGDGQGDIQYF. The CDR3 DNA follows: TGTGCCATCAGTGAGCCAGGGGACGGCCAAGGGGACATTCAGTACTTC.

By frequency in the sample, this clonotype is medium-sized. V usage is TRBV19 and J usage is TRBJ1-5; no reliable D call. The V gene's germline CDR1 is LNHDA and CDR2 SQIVND (reference sequence). The CDR3 length is 16 residues. V lost 5 bases and J lost 9, with 23 bases in between. The CDR3 reads CASSAGLLYPTSPQHF. The CDR3 region has the DNA TGTGCCAGTAGTGCGGGCCTGTTATACCCGACGTCGCCCCAGCATTTT.

There are a few counts of this clonotype. The chain is built from TRBV28 and TRBJ1-1; D perhaps matches TRBD1 (6 bases). The CDR3 has 13 residues. The germline gives CDR1 MDHEN, CDR2 SYDVKM. Trimming stripped 3 bases from V and 5 bases from J, with 10 bases between. The CDR3 sequence: CASSLGAWTEAFF. CDR3 sequence (DNA): TGTGCCAGCAGTTTGGGGGCTTGGACTGAAGCTTTCTTT.

This clonotype showed up just a few times. The CDR3: CASSEAGARAYEQYF. The CDR3 nucleotides read TGTGCCAGCAGTGAAGCAGGGGCCAGGGCCTACGAGCAGTACTTC. The chain recombines TRBV6-1 with TRBJ2-7; D perhaps matches TRBD1 (5 bases). This CDR3 region has 15 residues. Deletions cut 0 bases from V and 2 bases from J, with 11 bases between. Germline assignment: CDR1 MNHNS and CDR2 SASEGT.

This clonotype is medium-sized (0.01 to 0.1%) by share. The V gene is TRBV4-1, the J gene TRBJ2-7; no firm D call. CDR1 and CDR2 from the germline V gene are MGHRA and YSYEKL. This CDR3 contains 14 residues. V lost 3 bases and J 3 bases, leaving 12 bases between the germline ends. This chain's CDR3 is CASSQGRVSYEQYF. The CDR3, as DNA: TGCGCCAGCAGCCAGGGAAGAGTAAGCTACGAGCAGTACTTC.

By share, this clonotype ranks as medium-sized (0.01 to 0.1%). The V and J genes are TRBV2 and TRBJ1-5, with a weak D call TRBD1 (5 bases). This CDR3 has 14 residues. Per the germline V gene, CDR1 is SNHLY and CDR2 is FYNNEI. The V end was cut by 4 bases, the J end by 6 bases, with 13 bases between. The CDR3 is CASSAAGNIQPQHF. CDR3 DNA: TGTGCCAGCAGTGCAGCAGGGAATATTCAGCCCCAGCATTTT. Full variable domain (outside the CDR3, taken from reference TRBV2 and TRBJ1-5): EPEVTQTPSHQVTQMGQEVILRCVPISNHLYFYWYRQILGQKVEFLVSFYNNEISEKSEIFDDQFSVERPDGSNFTLKIRSTKLEDSAMYFCASSAAGNIQPQHFGDGTRLSIL.

This clonotype is termed medium-sized (0.01 to 0.1%). The chain couples TRBV4-2 to TRBJ2-3; 11 nucleotides agree with TRBD1. Unmatched junction bases numbered 5, after V lost 0 bases and J lost 6 bases. The V gene's germline CDR1 is LGHNA and CDR2 YNFKEQ. There are 16 residues in the CDR3. The CDR3 nucleotides are TGTGCCAGCAGCCAAGATCCCGGACAGGGGGCGGATACGCAGTATTTT. Protein sequence: CASSQDPGQGADTQYF.

This sequence joins TRBV7-9 and TRBJ2-5; D is unclear. Germline-derived CDR1 and CDR2 are SEHNR and FQNEAQ (reference sequence). The CDR3 has 12 residues. V was shortened by 3 bases and J by 5 bases, with 7 bases between the two germline ends. CDR3 amino acids: CASSFGSETQYF. The CDR3 coding sequence is TGTGCCAGCAGCTTTGGGTCCGAGACCCAGTACTTC.

Judged by abundance, this clonotype is medium-sized. The rearrangement joins TRBV19 to TRBJ2-1; TRBD2 agrees at 10 bases. Germline V gene data show CDR1 as LNHDA and CDR2 as SQIVND (reference sequence). V was clipped by 8 bases and J by 2 bases; unmatched bases: 9. The CDR3 spans 16 residues. For the CDR3, the DNA is TGTGCCAGTGGACCAACGAGCGGGGGGGCCTACAATGAGCAGTTCTTC. Encoded protein: CASGPTSGGAYNEQFF.

The rearrangement uses TRBV29-1 and TRBJ1-1, with TRBD1 identical over 10 bases. J lost 3 bases, V lost 3 bases, and 13 bases had no gene match. The V gene's germline CDR1 is SQVTM and CDR2 ANQGSEA. There are 17 residues in the CDR3. The CDR3 nucleotides read TGCAGCGTTGACCCCGCGGGGGACAGGGGTTTTGACACTGAAGCTTTCTTT. This sequence encodes CSVDPAGDRGFDTEAFF.

This clonotype turned up a few times. A read error may explain this, as a much larger clone is one base away. The CDR3 DNA reads as TGTGCCAGCAGCCGTGATAGACAGCTGGGGGGAAAGTATGGTGAGCAGTTCTTC. Amino acid sequence: CASSRDRQLGGKYGEQFF. V is TRBV7-6 and J is TRBJ2-1; the D gene is possibly TRBD2 (6 bases). In germline, CDR1 is SGHVS, CDR2 FNYEAQ. The CDR3 contains 18 residues. The ends were cut back, 5 bases at V and 9 bases at J, with 29 bases in the middle. Full variable domain (missing parts from reference TRBV7-6 and TRBJ2-1): GAGVSQSPRYKVTKRGQDVALRCDPISGHVSLYWYRQALGQGPEFLTYFNYEAQQDKSGLPNDRFSAERPEGSISTLTIQRTEQRDSAMYRCASSRDRQLGGKYGEQFFGPGTRLTVL.

V and J are TRBV28 and TRBJ2-7, with TRBD2 matching 10 bases. The CDR3 runs to 15 residues. Germline V gene lookup returns CDR1 MDHEN and CDR2 SYDVKM. The V gene end was trimmed by 4 bases and the J gene end by 6 bases; junction bases not matched to a gene: 9. For the CDR3, the DNA is TGTGCCAGCAGTTCCCGGCTAGCGGGGGTCGGCGAGCAGTACTTC. Translated, it gives CASSSRLAGVGEQYF.

The V call is TRBV5-1, the J call TRBJ1-1; 10 nucleotides agree with TRBD1. Unmatched junction bases numbered 6, after V lost 4 bases and J lost 3 bases. Germline lookup yields CDR1 SGHRS and CDR2 YFSETQ. The length of the CDR3 is 15 residues. CDR3 in amino acids: CASSQTGGSDTEAFF. As DNA, the CDR3 is TGCGCCAGCAGCCAGACAGGGGGCTCGGACACTGAAGCTTTCTTT.

This clonotype occurred a few times. The V and J genes are TRBV9 and TRBJ2-3; maybe TRBD2 (5 bases). V was pared by 0 bases and J by 1 base, with 9 bases between. Germline V lookup: CDR1 SGDLS, CDR2 YYNGEE. This CDR3 is 15 amino acids long. The CDR3 nucleotides read TGTGCCAGCAGCGTAGCTCTCGGGGGCACAGATACGCAGTATTTT. This gives the protein CASSVALGGTDTQYF.

The V and J genes are TRBV30 and TRBJ1-1; D call uncertain. The CDR3 length is 11 residues. Deletions cut 4 bases from V and 8 bases from J, with 11 bases between. Looked up from germline, CDR1 is GTSNPN and CDR2 is SVGIG (reference sequence). CDR3 loop: CAWIGLDEAFF. The CDR3 DNA is TGTGCCTGGATCGGCCTCGACGAAGCTTTCTTT.

The table lists this clonotype with a few counts. The V gene is TRBV4-1, the J gene TRBJ2-3; TRBD1 might be the D (6 bases). CDR3 length equals 15 residues. Looked up from germline, CDR1 is MGHRA and CDR2 is YSYEKL. V lost 2 bases, J lost 6 bases, and 15 bases lay in between. CDR3 coding DNA: TGCGCCAGCAGCCAACCTCTAACACAGGGTGATACGCAGTATTTT. It translates to CASSQPLTQGDTQYF.

This clonotype is termed medium-sized. The V and J genes are TRBV5-1 and TRBJ2-3; D might be TRBD2 (7 bases). V was clipped by 4 bases and J by 2 bases, with 14 bases between them. The germline V gene encodes CDR1 SGHRS and CDR2 YFSETQ. The CDR3 runs to 15 residues. The CDR3 region is CASSRGGAATDTQYF. The CDR3 DNA is TGCGCCAGCAGCCGAGGGGGGGCCGCCACAGATACGCAGTATTTT.

V and J are TRBV29-1 and TRBJ2-1; the match to TRBD2 covers 8 bases. This CDR3 spans 17 amino acids. V shed 6 bases, J shed 0 bases, and the junction held 13 bases outside the gene matches. Germline V gene sequence: CDR1 SQVTM, CDR2 ANQGSEA. The CDR3 DNA reads TGCAGCGTCGTGCCTGGGGCGGGGGGACTCTCCTACAATGAGCAGTTCTTC. Amino acids: CSVVPGAGGLSYNEQFF.

By sample fraction, this clonotype is medium-sized. The rearrangement links TRBV20-1 to TRBJ2-7; TRBD1 matches 10 bases. Per germline, CDR1 DFQATT and CDR2 SNEGSKA (reference sequence). V shed 0 bases, J shed 7 bases, and the junction held 6 bases outside the gene matches. CDR3 length: 14 residues. The DNA of the CDR3 is TGCAGTGCTAGAGAAGGGACAGGGGCCTGGGAGCAGTACTTC. It is translated as CSAREGTGAWEQYF.

This clonotype occurred a few times. Here the CDR3 reads CASSLAGSGGASDTQYF. Written as DNA, the CDR3 is TGCGCCAGCAGCTTGGCCGGCAGCGGGGGGGCGTCAGATACGCAGTATTTT. V usage is TRBV5-1 and J usage is TRBJ2-3; 10 bases line up with TRBD2. Germline V gives CDR1 SGHRS, CDR2 YFSETQ. The CDR3 has 17 amino acids. V trimming: 0 bases; J trimming: 4 bases; junction bases outside the gene matches: 8.

This clonotype is medium-sized within its sample. This chain connects TRBV2 to TRBJ1-5, with D hard to call. Germline values: CDR1 SNHLY, CDR2 FYNNEI. Trimming took off 4 bases at V and 4 bases at J, with 14 bases between the two ends. This CDR3 region has 15 residues. The chain's CDR3 is CASSVGREVNQPQHF. DNA for the CDR3: TGTGCCAGCAGTGTCGGACGGGAGGTGAATCAGCCCCAGCATTTT. The full variable domain, with the rest looked up from reference TRBV2 and TRBJ1-5, is EPEVTQTPSHQVTQMGQEVILRCVPISNHLYFYWYRQILGQKVEFLVSFYNNEISEKSEIFDDQFSVERPDGSNFTLKIRSTKLEDSAMYFCASSVGREVNQPQHFGDGTRLSIL.

This clonotype is deemed large. The chain is built from TRBV7-3 and TRBJ2-5; 12 bases line up with TRBD2. The CDR3 has 17 residues. Germline CDR1 is SGHTA and CDR2 is FQGTGA. Trimming cost V 5 bases and J 4 bases; bases outside gene matches: 11. CDR3 amino acids: CASSLNPSGGALETQYF. Written as DNA, the CDR3 is TGTGCCAGCAGCCTCAATCCTAGCGGGGGGGCCTTAGAGACCCAGTACTTC.

By proportion, this clonotype is medium-sized. This rearrangement joins TRBV6-1 to TRBJ2-3; D is unresolved. Germline V gene data show CDR1 as MNHNS and CDR2 as SASEGT. This CDR3 contains 11 residues. Trimming stripped 8 bases from V and 3 bases from J, with 6 bases between. The CDR3 spells CASRKTDTQYF. The DNA of the CDR3 is TGTGCCAGCCGAAAGACAGATACGCAGTATTTT.

Only a few counts were recorded for this clonotype. This CDR3 is CASSPTAGASNQPQHF. The CDR3, as DNA: TGTGCCAGCAGCCCCACAGCGGGTGCCAGCAATCAGCCCCAGCATTTT. The V gene is TRBV7-8, the J gene TRBJ1-5; D not certain. CDR1 is SGHVS and CDR2 is FQNEAQ in the germline V gene. The CDR3 is 16 amino acids. The V end was cut by 5 bases, the J end by 1 base, with 15 bases between.